This T cell receptor (beta chain) is from a study of CXCR3-negative and CXCR3-positive naive CD8 T cells. About the study: The TRB read total, about 130 million, broke down to about 1.5 +/- 0.3 million reads per library.

Through 5' RACE with UMI labels, the TRB cDNA libraries were prepared. TCRdb re-called the 5' RACE reads; one entry per CDR3 protein, DNA not given. With approximately 89,000 distinct CDR3 sequences in the sample, the ten largest clones hold less than 0.6%. By phenotype, naive CD8+ T cells were CD45RO-CCR7+CD27+CD95-. Study-level findings and limits: CXCR3-positive naive cells carried more hydrophobic TRB CDR3s than CXCR3-negative ones.

The CDR3 extends over 12 amino acids. From germline, CDR1 is SQVTM and CDR2 ANQGSEA. A note on this clonotype: What it binds is not known.

V gene TRBV29-1 combines with J gene TRBJ2-2. Source material: naive CXCR3+ CD8+ T cells from blood. As to subset: CD45RO-CCR7+CD27+CD95- naive CD8+ T cells expressing CXCR3 (TNR3+). The receptor was isolated from a human donor in good health. Some clones in this sample may be carry-over from other donors' samples. This chain's CDR3 is CSVGSDTGELFF.